The present TCR beta chain was sequenced within a study of blood T cells in healthy people across ages. Study as a whole: About one barcoded beta molecule per two T cells was captured by template switching. Study-wide findings and caveats: Estimates drawn from one million T cells were deemed to understate diversity.

Combining a sample-barcoded 5' primer with a J-beta primer mix, a second PCR ran for about 6 to 11 cycles. From the 5' RACE reads, TCRdb called clonotypes with MiXCR, one entry per CDR3 protein. The data show approximately 900,000 distinct CDR3 sequences, about 48% seen once. Comments on this clonotype: The antigen remains undetermined.

Each individual donor underwent a draw of ten milliliters of peripheral blood. In each sample, at least 7 million PBMCs were isolated. CDR1 and CDR2 (germline): MNHEY, SMNVEV (reference sequence). The V and J ends lost 6 bases and 4 bases, in that order; junction bases with no gene match: 9. The CDR3 runs 16 residues. The chain combines TRBV27 with TRBJ2-3; 11 nucleotides match TRBD2. The TCR was taken from a man younger than 40 in good health. Sequencing used blood. CDR3 amino acids: CASSDRLAGNADTQYF. The DNA of the CDR3 is TGTGCCAGCAGCGATCGACTAGCGGGGAACGCAGATACGCAGTATTTT.